This TCR beta chain was observed in a study of T-cell reconstitution after alpha-beta-depleted transplantation in children. During its preparation, the TCRbeta library received unique molecular identifiers. From the PCR reads, TCRdb called clonotypes with MiXCR, one entry per CDR3 protein. In the table there are roughly 400,000 distinct CDR3 sequences, roughly 22% of which are singletons. This clonotype was seen a handful of times. The CDR3 covers 16 residues. From germline, CDR1 is SGHRS and CDR2 YFSETQ. Trimming took 0 bases from V and 2 from J, leaving 14 bases between them. The chain combines TRBV5-1 with TRBJ1-1; TRBD1 is a possible D gene (5 bases). Sequencing was performed on PBMCs from the stem cell graft donor, taken from the stem cell graft. This clonotype was obtained from a human donor who donated a stem cell graft to a child with acute myeloid leukemia. The CDR3 bases are TGCGCCAGCAGCTTGGGCTTGGGGGACGGAAACACTGAAGCTTTCTTT. It translates to CASSLGLGDGNTEAFF.